The 8 T cell receptor beta chains below come from one sample, sequenced in a study of blood T cell repertoires in COVID-19. Measured with immunoSEQ multiplex PCR; TCRdb has only the in-frame clones, and not every one. The sample lists around 300,000 clones; more than 75% were seen once. The sample was PBMCs or T cells enriched from blood (not recorded which). The origin of the receptors is a woman between 18 and 30 years old who had recovered from COVID-19.

This clone was recorded once. The chain couples TRBV7-2 to TRBJ1-2, with a tentative D call TRBD1 (6 bases). Trimming pared 5 bases from V and 2 bases from J, leaving 18 bases between. CDR3 length: 16 amino acids. Germline V gene lookup returns CDR1 SGHTA and CDR2 FQGNSA. Here the CDR3 DNA reads TGTGCCAGCAGCCCTGAGAGGGGGTACCCAAACTATGGCTACACCTTC. This encodes CASSPERGYPNYGYTF.

The chain carries TRBV3-1 (or the pseudogene TRBV3-2) and TRBJ1-1, with D maybe TRBD1 (5 bases). CDR1 and CDR2 (germline): LGHDT, YNNKEL (reference sequence). The CDR3 consists of 15 residues. V shed 1 base and J shed 5 bases, with 14 bases lying between them. The CDR3 is CASSQALGGWTEAFF. CDR3 coding DNA: TGTGCCAGCAGCCAAGCCCTGGGGGGTTGGACTGAAGCTTTCTTT.

The chain carries TRBV27 and TRBJ2-7; 8 positions match TRBD2. The length of the CDR3 is 16 residues. The ends lost 6 bases at V and 6 bases at J; junction bases unmatched: 16. CDR1 is MNHEY, CDR2 SMNVEV, per germline (reference sequence). CDR3 in amino acids: CASSRISAGGRSEQYF. CDR3 DNA: TGTGCCAGCAGCCGGATTAGTGCGGGGGGACGTTCCGAGCAGTACTTC.

The V and J genes are TRBV6-2 or TRBV6-3 and TRBJ1-5, with D unclear. V was cut by 3 bases and J by 1 base, with 16 bases left in between. Germline V gene lookup returns CDR1 MNHEY and CDR2 SVGEGT. This CDR3 contains 17 residues. CDR3 nucleotide sequence: TGTGCCAGCAGTTATGGCCCTCCTCAGTCCAGCAATCAGCCCCAGCATTTT. This encodes CASSYGPPQSSNQPQHF.

The V and J genes are TRBV4-3 and TRBJ1-1, with unresolved D. V shed 1 base and J shed 1 base, with 7 bases lying between them. CDR1 LGHNA and CDR2 YSLEER come from the germline V gene. There are 14 residues in the CDR3. The CDR3 protein is CASSQVGENTEAFF. CDR3 nucleotide sequence: TGCGCCAGCAGCCAAGTTGGAGAGAACACTGAAGCTTTCTTT.

To note about this clone: A read error is possible here, since a much larger clone lies one base away. The chain couples TRBV13 to TRBJ2-7, with D possibly TRBD2 on 6 matching bases. The CDR3 runs 14 residues. CDR1 PRHDT and CDR2 FYEKMQ come from the germline V gene (reference sequence). Trimming left V 0 bases short and J 2 bases short, with 8 bases between. This chain's CDR3 is CASSLGGRAYEQYF. The CDR3 region has the DNA TGTGCCAGCAGCTTAGGCGGGAGAGCCTACGAGCAGTACTTC. Based on the CDR3 plus reference TRBV13 and TRBJ2-7, the full variable domain is AAGVIQSPRHLIKEKRETATLKCYPIPRHDTVYWYQQGPGQDPQFLISFYEKMQSDKGSIPDRFSAQQFSDYHSELNMSSLELGDSALYFCASSLGGRAYEQYFGPGTRLTVT.

This clone was detected ten times or more. Additional DNA sequences in this sample encode the identical CDR3. The DNA for the CDR3 is TGTGCCAGTAGTTCGACAGGGGGCGCGGGTCAGCCCCAGCATTTT. Its protein product is CASSSTGGAGQPQHF. The V call is TRBV19, the J call TRBJ1-5; 10 bases line up with TRBD1. V was clipped by 5 bases and J by 6 bases; unmatched bases: 7. The CDR3 has 15 amino acids. Germline V lookup: CDR1 LNHDA, CDR2 SQIVND (reference sequence). Looking up the rest from reference TRBV19 and TRBJ1-5 gives the full variable domain: DGGITQSPKYLFRKEGQNVTLSCEQNLNHDAMYWYRQDPGQGLRLIYYSQIVNDFQKGDIAEGYSVSREKKESFPLTVTSAQKNPTAFYLCASSSTGGAGQPQHFGDGTRLSIL.

This clone was recorded only once. This rearrangement joins TRBV4-1 to TRBJ1-1, with no clear D. CDR3 size: 12 residues. Germline CDR1 and CDR2: MGHRA and YSYEKL. Trimming removed 2 bases from V and 10 bases from J, with 11 bases in between. CDR3 sequence reads: CASSQLGGAAFF. CDR3 DNA sequence: TGCGCCAGCAGCCAATTGGGAGGTGCAGCTTTCTTT.